This TCR beta chain was recovered during a study of T cell responses to AZD1222 COVID-19 vaccine. General study findings and limits: When two AZD1222 doses had been given, Spike-specific TCR breadth and depth rose. Donors were mostly white British, more females; clonal diversity possibly underestimated. Along spike, vaccine-associated CD4 TCRs were found throughout, with dominance at 160-218 and 743-854.

The repertoire was sequenced with immunoSEQ multiplex PCR; TCRdb's copy has only in-frame clones and lacks some. The sample has 120,000 or so clones, around 93% seen once. With respect to this clone: Its antigen is unknown.

The CDR3 runs 12 residues. V lost 4 bases, J lost 10 bases, and 12 bases lay in between. Germline assignment: CDR1 SGHRS and CDR2 YFSETQ. The rearrangement links TRBV5-1 to TRBJ2-1, with D possibly TRBD2 on 5 matching bases. The sequencing here drew on peripheral blood, taken 28 days after the second AZD1222 dose. This receptor was identified in an adult who received the AZD1222 COVID-19 vaccine. The CDR3 protein is CASSPGNREQFF. In DNA form, the CDR3 reads TGCGCCAGCAGCCCCGGGAATCGGGAGCAGTTCTTC.